These 24 T cell receptor beta chains were all obtained from the same sample, sequenced in a study of T cells after yellow fever vaccination. A single record per CDR3 protein comes from TCRdb applying MiXCR to the 5' RACE reads. The sample holds approximately 90,000 distinct CDR3 sequences; approximately 12% are singletons and the top ten take roughly 25%. The specimen comprised CD8+ T cells not binding an NS4B(214-222) dextramer, sorted from PBMCs, sampled 21 days after the first yellow fever vaccination. The receptors were sampled from a man between 18 and 35 years old who received the YFV17D yellow fever vaccine.

The sample holds a few counts of this clonotype. The CDR3 sequence is CASSYPIETQYF. CDR3 in DNA: TGTGCCAGCAGTTACCCCATCGAGACCCAGTACTTC. The chain links TRBV6-2 or TRBV6-3 to TRBJ2-5; D gene uncertain. The CDR3 loop spans 12 amino acids. Germline values: CDR1 MNHEY, CDR2 SVGEGT. The ends were cut back, 2 bases at V and 5 bases at J, with 6 bases in the middle.

The sample holds a few counts of this clonotype. The chain combines TRBV7-9 with TRBJ2-3; D unresolved. Germline V gene lookup returns CDR1 SEHNR and CDR2 FQNEAQ (reference sequence). Between the trimmed V and J ends, which lost 3 bases and 2 bases, there was a span of 3 bases. CDR3 length: 12 amino acids. The chain's CDR3 is CASSFHTDTQYF. CDR3 nucleotides: TGTGCCAGCAGCTTCCACACAGATACGCAGTATTTT. Together with reference TRBV7-9 and TRBJ2-3, the CDR3 gives the full variable domain: DTGVSQNPRHKITKRGQNVTFRCDPISEHNRLYWYRQTLGQGPEFLTYFQNEAQLEKSRLLSDRFSAERPKGSFSTLEIQRTEQGDSAMYLCASSFHTDTQYFGPGTRLTVL.

The chain carries TRBV12-3 or TRBV12-4 and TRBJ2-7; 9 nucleotides match TRBD1. Trimming at V came to 3 bases and at J to 3 bases, leaving 6 bases not matched to a gene. The CDR3 has 15 amino acids. The CDR3 region has the DNA TGTGCCAGCAGTTTCGGGACAGGGAAGTTCTACGAGCAGTACTTC. It encodes CASSFGTGKFYEQYF.

This clonotype was recorded at least ten times. The V call is TRBV7-9, the J call TRBJ1-1; tentatively, D is TRBD1 (5 bases). Germline V gene lookup returns CDR1 SEHNR and CDR2 FQNEAQ (reference sequence). There are 12 residues in the CDR3. V was clipped by 5 bases and J by 5 bases, with 9 bases between them. CDR3 sequence: CASSPGQTEAFF. The CDR3, as DNA: TGTGCCAGCAGCCCCGGACAAACTGAAGCTTTCTTT.

The chain couples TRBV7-9 to TRBJ1-1; D is unresolved. The CDR3 contains 14 residues. Germline assignment: CDR1 SEHNR and CDR2 FQNEAQ (reference sequence). V was pared by 6 bases and J by 6 bases, with 17 bases between. The DNA of the CDR3 is TGTGCCAGCAGTCCCCCCTCCCTTAAGTCTGAAGCTTTCTTT. As protein: CASSPPSLKSEAFF.

This clonotype appeared a few times. The chain carries TRBV9 and TRBJ2-1; 12 bases are a match to TRBD1. This CDR3 comprises 19 residues. Germline V gene lookup returns CDR1 SGDLS and CDR2 YYNGEE. V shed 2 bases and J 1 base; nucleotides not matched to a gene: 10. CDR3: CASSVREGGQGASYNEQFF. In DNA form, the CDR3 reads TGTGCCAGCAGCGTTCGAGAGGGGGGACAGGGGGCGTCCTACAATGAGCAGTTCTTC.

The rearrangement joins TRBV4-3 to TRBJ2-3; D possibly uses TRBD1 or TRBD2 (7 bases each). The CDR3 consists of 15 residues. Germline V gene sequence: CDR1 LGHNA, CDR2 YSLEER. Trimming removed 0 bases from V and 6 bases from J, with 13 bases in between. CDR3 in DNA: TGCGCCAGCAGCCAAGATTACAGGGGAGGGGATACGCAGTATTTT. This encodes CASSQDYRGGDTQYF.

The rearrangement joins TRBV9 to TRBJ1-3; D is ambiguous. CDR1 is SGDLS and CDR2 is YYNGEE in the germline V gene. This CDR3 has 13 residues. V was trimmed by 3 bases and J by 4 bases, leaving 8 bases between them. The CDR3 here is CASSAGRGNTIYF. CDR3 sequence (DNA): TGTGCCAGCAGCGCCGGTCGGGGAAACACCATATATTTT.

Here the CDR3 DNA reads TGTGCCAGTAGTACCAGGACAGGGGATTCACCCCTCCACTTT. Residues: CASSTRTGDSPLHF. The chain employs TRBV19 and TRBJ1-6; 9 bases are shared with TRBD1. The CDR3 totals 14 residues. Trimming removed 4 bases from V and 8 bases from J; junction bases left unmatched: 3. Germline V gene data show CDR1 as LNHDA and CDR2 as SQIVND (reference sequence).

This chain links TRBV6-5 with TRBJ1-1; no firm D call. Trimming pared 0 bases from V and 3 bases from J, leaving 11 bases between. Germline V gene sequence: CDR1 MNHEY, CDR2 SVGAGI. CDR3 size: 15 residues. CDR3 sequence reads: CASSYSNGGYTEAFF. The CDR3 region has the DNA TGTGCCAGCAGTTACTCAAACGGAGGGTACACTGAAGCTTTCTTT.

The CDR3 sequence: CSVEVAGPVTYEQYV. The CDR3 nucleotides read TGCAGCGTTGAGGTGGCCGGGCCAGTTACTTACGAGCAGTACGTC. This rearrangement joins TRBV29-1 to TRBJ2-7; D not resolved. Germline CDR1 is SQVTM and CDR2 is ANQGSEA. V was trimmed by 3 bases and J by 4 bases, leaving 19 bases between them. CDR3 length: 15 residues.

This clonotype occurred many times. The V gene is TRBV4-1, the J gene TRBJ2-2; 7 nucleotides agree with TRBD1. The CDR3 runs to 15 residues. The V segment lost 4 bases and the J segment 5 bases; nucleotides outside the gene matches: 7. The germline CDR1 and CDR2 sequences are MGHRA and YSYEKL. CDR3 in amino acids: CASSPKGQTTGELFF. For the CDR3, the DNA is TGCGCCAGCAGCCCGAAGGGACAGACAACCGGGGAGCTGTTTTTT.

The chain is built from TRBV12-3 or TRBV12-4 and TRBJ2-5; D is ambiguous. Trimming shortened V by 0 bases and J by 3 bases, and 11 bases separated the two germline ends. This CDR3 is built from 15 residues. The CDR3 DNA is TGTGCCAGCAGTTTAGCGCTATCGAGAGAAGAGACCCAGTACTTC. This translates into CASSLALSREETQYF.

This clonotype has only a few counts. The J gene is TRBJ2-1, the V gene TRBV27, with no clear D. Germline V gene lookup returns CDR1 MNHEY and CDR2 SMNVEV (reference sequence). Trimming left V 6 bases short and J 8 bases short, with 17 bases between. The CDR3 has 14 amino acids. In nucleotides, the CDR3 is TGTGCCAGCAGCCCGAACCGATACACGGATGAGCAGTTCTTC. Protein: CASSPNRYTDEQFF.

The CDR3 here is CASSKTGRMINYGYTF. The CDR3 DNA reads as TGTGCCAGCAGCAAGACGGGACGGATGATAAACTATGGCTACACCTTC. The chain carries TRBV12-3 or TRBV12-4 and TRBJ1-2; a possible D gene is TRBD1 (5 bases). V was pared by 6 bases and J by 2 bases, with 19 bases between. The CDR3 sequence is 16 residues long.

V and J are TRBV14 and TRBJ2-7, with D tentatively TRBD1 or TRBD2 (5 bases each). CDR3 length: 18 residues. CDR1 is SGHDN and CDR2 is FVKESK in the germline V gene. V lost 0 bases and J lost 3, with 21 bases in between. For the CDR3, the DNA is TGTGCCAGCAGCCAAGATAATCGCCCGGGGCGCCAGGACTACGAGCAGTACTTC. Residues: CASSQDNRPGRQDYEQYF. Full variable domain (outside the CDR3, taken from reference TRBV14 and TRBJ2-7): EAGVTQFPSHSVIEKGQTVTLRCDPISGHDNLYWYRRVMGKEIKFLLHFVKESKQDESGMPNNRFLAERTGGTYSTLKVQPAELEDSGVYFCASSQDNRPGRQDYEQYFGPGTRLTVT.

This clonotype has more than one count but fewer than ten. CDR3 sequence reads: CASSLPGDISYNEQFF. In DNA, the CDR3 is TGTGCCAGCAGCTTACCAGGGGATATCTCCTACAATGAGCAGTTCTTC. V gene TRBV7-2 combines with J gene TRBJ2-1, with D possibly TRBD1 on 6 matching bases. CDR3 length: 16 residues. The germline V gene has CDR1 SGHTA and CDR2 FQGNSA. Trimming removed 2 bases at V and 0 bases at J, with 11 bases between.

The chain carries TRBV6-1 and TRBJ1-1, with TRBD1 matching over 8 bases. Germline CDR1 MNHNS, CDR2 SASEGT. CDR3 length equals 15 residues. V dropped 10 bases and J dropped 5; count of bases not matched to a gene: 15. Here the CDR3 reads CATDLRAGQGTEAFF. The CDR3 DNA sequence: TGTGCCACCGATTTAAGGGCAGGACAGGGAACTGAAGCTTTCTTT.

The chain combines TRBV4-3 with TRBJ2-3; a weak D match, TRBD1 (5 bases). V dropped 0 bases and J dropped 0 bases, with 10 bases sitting between them. The CDR3 is 16 residues long. Germline CDR1 is LGHNA and CDR2 is YSLEER. The CDR3 here is CASSQDYDSSTDTQYF. In DNA form, the CDR3 reads TGCGCCAGCAGCCAAGATTACGACAGCAGCACAGATACGCAGTATTTT.

V usage is TRBV4-2 and J usage is TRBJ2-5, with D uncertain. This CDR3 region has 15 residues. V lost 0 bases to trimming and J lost 2 bases, with 10 bases between them. CDR1 LGHNA and CDR2 YNFKEQ come from the germline V gene. This CDR3 is CASSQDWGTQETQYF. CDR3 nucleotides: TGTGCCAGCAGCCAAGATTGGGGAACACAAGAGACCCAGTACTTC.

This clonotype has only a few counts. The genes are TRBV4-3 and TRBJ1-4, with D possibly matching TRBD1 (5 bases). This CDR3 is built from 15 residues. From germline, CDR1 is LGHNA and CDR2 YSLEER. V lost 0 bases and J lost 5, with 10 bases in between. The CDR3 DNA follows: TGCGCCAGCAGCCAAGATACGGCAGGGAATGAAAAACTGTTTTTT. Translated: CASSQDTAGNEKLFF.

Only a few counts were recorded for this clonotype. The chain is built from TRBV4-3 and TRBJ2-2, with a weak D call TRBD1 (6 bases). This CDR3 has 15 amino acids. Germline CDR1 reads LGHNA; CDR2 reads YSLEER. Trimming pared 0 bases from V and 5 bases from J, leaving 10 bases between. In DNA, the CDR3 is TGCGCCAGCAGCCAAGATGGGGGCAGAACCGGGGAGCTGTTTTTT. Its protein product is CASSQDGGRTGELFF.

V gene TRBV19 combines with J gene TRBJ1-1, with D uncertain. In germline, CDR1 is LNHDA, CDR2 SQIVND (reference sequence). V lost 1 base and J lost 0, with 6 bases in between. The CDR3 spans 14 residues. CDR3 bases: TGTGCCAGTAGTATAGTTGACATGAACACTGAAGCTTTCTTT. Amino acid sequence: CASSIVDMNTEAFF.

The chain employs TRBV28 and TRBJ2-6, with 7 bases lining up with TRBD1. The V segment lost 4 bases and the J segment 0 bases; nucleotides outside the gene matches: 12. In germline, CDR1 is MDHEN, CDR2 SYDVKM. The CDR3 covers 19 residues. In DNA, the CDR3 is TGTGCCAGCAGTTCGCCCAAGACAGGGTTCAGCTCTGGGGCCAACGTCCTGACTTTC. Amino acids: CASSSPKTGFSSGANVLTF.